The 27 T cell receptor beta chains below all came from one sample that was sequenced in a study of spatial heterogeneity in lung cancer. One entry per CDR3 protein, called by TCRdb with MiXCR from the 5' RACE reads. This table holds some 100,000 distinct CDR3 sequences, around 8.6% found once. Time point described: sample taken at primary tumor resection. Sequencing covered unsorted whole RNA taken from tumor, nontumor lung or frozen PBMC. Specimen: PBMCs, collected at surgery. The receptor source for this set is a male donor with early-stage non-small cell lung cancer.

This clonotype was seen ten or more times. V gene TRBV12-5 combines with J gene TRBJ2-2, with D possibly matching TRBD2 (6 bases). V was cut by 4 bases and J by 4 bases, with 13 bases left in between. CDR1 is LGHNT, CDR2 FRNRAP, per germline. The length of the CDR3 is 15 residues. The DNA for the CDR3 is TGTGCTAGTGGTTCCCCGGCGGGGCTCACCGGGGAGCTGTTTTTT. Protein sequence: CASGSPAGLTGELFF. The full variable domain, completed using reference TRBV12-5 and TRBJ2-2, is DARVTQTPRHKVTEMGQEVTMRCQPILGHNTVFWYRQTMMQGLELLAYFRNRAPLDDSGMPKDRFSAEMPDATLATLKIQPSEPRDSAVYFCASGSPAGLTGELFFGEGSRLTVL.

This clonotype was counted ten times or more. The chain links TRBV29-1 to TRBJ1-1, with 8 positions matching TRBD1. The CDR3 length is 13 residues. Germline CDR1 reads SQVTM; CDR2 reads ANQGSEA. Losses at the gene ends were 7 bases for V and 3 bases for J; bases not matched to a gene: 7. The DNA for the CDR3 is TGCAGCGCCGAACAGGGGGAAGACACTGAAGCTTTCTTT. Translating it yields CSAEQGEDTEAFF.

This clonotype was detected many times. The chain couples TRBV2 to TRBJ2-5; the D gene is possibly TRBD2 (6 bases). The V and J ends lost 2 bases and 5 bases respectively, with 6 bases between them. Germline assignment: CDR1 SNHLY and CDR2 FYNNEI. The CDR3 consists of 12 residues. Here the CDR3 DNA reads TGTGCCAGCAGTGAACGGGGGGAGACCCAGTACTTC. Encoded protein: CASSERGETQYF.

This clonotype was seen more than once but under ten times. The chain couples TRBV7-9 to TRBJ1-4; 7 nucleotides agree with TRBD1. Per the germline V gene, CDR1 is SEHNR and CDR2 is FQNEAQ (reference sequence). The V segment lost 11 bases and the J segment 4 bases; nucleotides outside the gene matches: 4. The CDR3 is made up of 12 amino acids. CDR3: CAGRGRNEKLFF. Here the CDR3 DNA reads TGTGCCGGGAGGGGGCGTAATGAAAAACTGTTTTTT.

This clonotype has a count of ten or more. V gene TRBV21-1 combines with J gene TRBJ1-5. TRBV21-1 is listed as a pseudogene. CDR3 length equals 15 residues. This CDR3 is CASSKVIRSNQPQHF. The CDR3 DNA follows: TGTGCCAGCAGCAAAGTTATACGGAGCAATCAGCCCCAGCATTTT.

This chain joins TRBV3-1 and TRBJ1-1; the D is unclear. CDR3 length equals 13 residues. CDR1 and CDR2 from the germline V gene are LGHDT and YNNKEL (reference sequence). V shed 1 base and J shed 3 bases, with 6 bases lying between them. This chain's CDR3 is CASSQVGYTEAFF. CDR3 nucleotides: TGTGCCAGCAGCCAAGTAGGCTACACTGAAGCTTTCTTT.

This clonotype was seen only a few times. The chain couples TRBV4-3 to TRBJ2-1; D remains unclear. Trimming took off 4 bases at V and 8 bases at J, with 18 bases between the two ends. The germline V gene has CDR1 LGHNA and CDR2 YSLEER. The CDR3 runs to 15 residues. This CDR3 is CASSRSLTAIDEQFF. The CDR3 DNA is TGCGCCAGCAGCCGTAGCCTGACCGCAATCGATGAGCAGTTCTTC.

This clonotype has more than one count but fewer than ten. The chain joins TRBV20-1 to TRBJ1-5; a weak D match, TRBD1 (5 bases). From germline, CDR1 is DFQATT and CDR2 SNEGSKA (reference sequence). This CDR3 contains 15 residues. Trimming took off 5 bases at V and 7 bases at J, with 21 bases between the two ends. In nucleotides, the CDR3 is TGCAGTGCTGGAGGGCCTAACAGGTTCGGACAGCCCCAGCATTTT. Protein product: CSAGGPNRFGQPQHF.

This clonotype was counted many times. The chain is built from TRBV3-1 and TRBJ2-1; TRBD2 is a possible D gene (5 bases). This CDR3 has 13 amino acids. Germline V gene sequence: CDR1 LGHDT, CDR2 YNNKEL (reference sequence). Trimming took off 3 bases at V and 8 bases at J, with 11 bases between the two ends. The CDR3 loop reads CASSHGQEDEQFF. DNA for the CDR3: TGTGCCAGCAGCCACGGCCAGGAGGATGAGCAGTTCTTC.

In this sample, this clonotype turned up many times. The chain joins TRBV19 to TRBJ2-7; TRBD2 matches 7 bases. Germline values: CDR1 LNHDA, CDR2 SQIVND (reference sequence). With 4 bases clipped from V and 2 bases from J, the junction kept 8 bases outside the gene matches. This CDR3 is 15 amino acids long. The CDR3 DNA reads as TGTGCCAGTAGTACACGGGGGGAGAGGACCTACGAGCAGTACTTC. Its protein is CASSTRGERTYEQYF. The whole variable domain, filled in from reference TRBV19 and TRBJ2-7, reads DGGITQSPKYLFRKEGQNVTLSCEQNLNHDAMYWYRQDPGQGLRLIYYSQIVNDFQKGDIAEGYSVSREKKESFPLTVTSAQKNPTAFYLCASSTRGERTYEQYFGPGTRLTVT.

This clonotype was detected many times. Written as DNA, the CDR3 is TGTGCCAGCAGTCTTCCCGGGGAGCTGTTTTTT. Encoded protein: CASSLPGELFF. The chain links TRBV6-2 or TRBV6-3 to TRBJ2-2; D unclear. Germline lookup yields CDR1 MNHEY and CDR2 SVGEGT. This CDR3 contains 11 residues. Trimming shortened V by 5 bases and J by 6 bases, and 4 bases separated the two germline ends.

Ten or more counts support this clonotype. The chain recombines TRBV7-2 with TRBJ2-7, with TRBD1 identical over 9 bases. The junction had 5 bases not matched to a gene; V was cut back by 0 bases and J by 5 bases. The CDR3 is 15 amino acids. CDR1 SGHTA and CDR2 FQGNSA come from the germline V gene. The CDR3 protein is CASSLAGTGLDEQYF. The CDR3 DNA follows: TGTGCCAGCAGCTTAGCCGGGACAGGGCTGGACGAGCAGTACTTC.

V and J are TRBV9 and TRBJ2-3, with 8 bases fitting TRBD2. The V gene's germline CDR1 is SGDLS and CDR2 YYNGEE. CDR3 length equals 14 residues. Trimming at V came to 4 bases and at J to 4 bases, leaving 5 bases not matched to a gene. DNA of the CDR3: TGTGCCAGCAGCCTTAGCGGGAAGGCAGATACGCAGTATTTT. Residues: CASSLSGKADTQYF.

The sample holds a few counts of this clonotype. The V call is TRBV5-1, the J call TRBJ1-2; D ambiguous. V lost 4 bases and J 1 base, leaving 11 bases between the germline ends. Germline V CDR1 and CDR2: SGHRS, YFSETQ. The CDR3 covers 14 residues. The CDR3: CASSTSARNYGYTF. CDR3 coding DNA: TGCGCCAGCAGCACCTCAGCACGTAACTATGGCTACACCTTC.

The chain uses TRBV15 and TRBJ1-1; no clear D gene. The CDR3 runs to 14 residues. Trimming took 0 bases from V and 1 from J, leaving 6 bases between them. Germline V gene lookup returns CDR1 LNHNV and CDR2 YYDKDF (reference sequence). CDR3 region: CATSRDQRNTEAFF. In DNA form, the CDR3 reads TGTGCCACCAGCAGAGATCAGAGGAACACTGAAGCTTTCTTT.

The chain recombines TRBV10-3 with TRBJ2-1; D is undetermined. Germline V gene data show CDR1 as ENHRY and CDR2 as SYGVKD. V shed 2 bases and J shed 5 bases, with 7 bases lying between them. There are 13 residues in the CDR3. For the CDR3, the DNA is TGTGCCATCAGTGAGAGGGCAGACAATGAGCAGTTCTTC. Translated: CAISERADNEQFF.

This clonotype was counted only a few times. The chain links TRBV29-1 to TRBJ1-1; weak D call: TRBD1 (5 bases). The CDR3 totals 13 residues. CDR1 is SQVTM and CDR2 is ANQGSEA in the germline V gene. V shed 4 bases and J shed 8 bases, with 17 bases lying between them. The CDR3 bases are TGCAGCGTTGGGAGTATAGGGGCAGCGGAAGCTTTCTTT. This encodes CSVGSIGAAEAFF.

Only a few counts were recorded for this clonotype. The rearrangement uses TRBV6-2 or TRBV6-3 and TRBJ2-3; 8 bases line up with TRBD2. The CDR3 is made up of 14 amino acids. Germline values: CDR1 MNHEY, CDR2 SVGEGT. The V segment lost 8 bases and the J segment 4 bases; nucleotides outside the gene matches: 8. The CDR3 DNA reads as TGTGCCAGCGGGGAAGCGGGGGTCGCAGATACGCAGTATTTT. The encoded protein is CASGEAGVADTQYF.

The rearrangement links TRBV6-2 or TRBV6-3 to TRBJ1-5; 7 bases match TRBD1. J was trimmed by 4 bases and V by 0 bases; bases with no gene match: 12. The germline V gene encodes CDR1 MNHEY and CDR2 SVGEGT. This CDR3 comprises 18 residues. The CDR3 loop is CASSYSRTGSRLNQPQHF. The CDR3 DNA reads TGTGCCAGCAGTTACTCCCGGACAGGCAGTCGGCTTAATCAGCCCCAGCATTTT.

In its sample, this clonotype was seen many times. This chain connects TRBV20-1 to TRBJ1-5; 8 bases are shared with TRBD1. The J segment lost 5 bases and the V segment lost 2 bases, leaving 2 bases of the junction unmatched. CDR1 and CDR2 from the germline V gene are DFQATT and SNEGSKA (reference sequence). This CDR3 region has 13 residues. This CDR3 reads CSARNRGDQPQHF. The DNA of the CDR3 is TGCAGTGCTAGAAACAGGGGGGATCAGCCCCAGCATTTT.

The J gene is TRBJ2-1, the V gene TRBV29-1, with a weak D call TRBD2 (5 bases). The V and J ends lost 2 bases and 4 bases respectively, with 18 bases between them. The length of the CDR3 is 16 residues. The germline CDR1 and CDR2 sequences are SQVTM and ANQGSEA. The CDR3 loop reads CSVESGSGDSYNEQFF. The CDR3 DNA sequence: TGCAGCGTTGAATCGGGAAGTGGGGATTCTTACAATGAGCAGTTCTTC.

This clonotype was recorded at least ten times. V gene TRBV5-1 combines with J gene TRBJ1-2; weak D call: TRBD1 (5 bases). The CDR3 runs to 15 residues. V lost 2 bases and J lost 2, with 13 bases in between. In germline, CDR1 is SGHRS, CDR2 YFSETQ. This CDR3 is CASSFRGAPNYGYTF. The CDR3 DNA reads as TGCGCCAGCAGCTTCAGAGGGGCTCCCAACTATGGCTACACCTTC.

This clonotype was found many times. The V gene is TRBV28, the J gene TRBJ2-3, with TRBD2 matching 9 bases. CDR3 size: 17 residues. Trimming at V came to 2 bases and at J to 0 bases, leaving 6 bases not matched to a gene. The V gene's germline CDR1 is MDHEN and CDR2 SYDVKM. The DNA for the CDR3 is TGTGCCAGCAGTTTAGCGGGAGGGCCCCAGAGCACAGATACGCAGTATTTT. Amino acids: CASSLAGGPQSTDTQYF.

This clonotype was counted only a few times. The chain has TRBV29-1 and TRBJ2-3, with 7 positions matching TRBD2. The CDR3 runs 13 residues. Germline trimming cut 5 bases from V and 1 base from J; bases unmatched to any gene: 3. Germline V lookup: CDR1 SQVTM, CDR2 ANQGSEA. The CDR3 coding sequence is TGCAGCGTTAGCGGGGTAGGCACAGATACGCAGTATTTT. Translating it yields CSVSGVGTDTQYF.

This clonotype has at least ten counts. The chain is built from TRBV28 and TRBJ1-2; 9 nucleotides line up with TRBD1. CDR3 length: 15 residues. The trim removed 2 bases at V and 5 bases at J, leaving 6 bases unmatched. Germline CDR1 reads MDHEN; CDR2 reads SYDVKM. The CDR3 region has the DNA TGTGCCAGCAGTTTAGCACAGGGGGCGGATTATGGCTACACCTTC. Protein: CASSLAQGADYGYTF.

In this sample, this clonotype turned up a few times. This sequence joins TRBV9 and TRBJ2-7, with D possibly being TRBD2 (6 bases). The V and J ends lost 7 bases and 4 bases respectively, with 18 bases between them. This CDR3 region has 14 residues. Germline V CDR1 and CDR2: SGDLS, YYNGEE. The chain's CDR3 is CASSPGGQDYEQYF. The CDR3 DNA reads as TGTGCCAGCTCCCCAGGAGGGCAGGATTACGAGCAGTACTTC.

This chain uses TRBV4-3 with TRBJ1-1, with a weak D call TRBD1 (5 bases). The germline CDR1 and CDR2 sequences are LGHNA and YSLEER. Trimming removed 0 bases from V and 1 base from J, with 12 bases in between. The length of the CDR3 is 16 residues. The CDR3 DNA follows: TGCGCCAGCAGCCAAGATCGATACGGGGGGAACACTGAAGCTTTCTTT. Translating it yields CASSQDRYGGNTEAFF.